Below, 13 T cell receptor beta chains from the same sample are listed, as sequenced in a study of radiation and T cells in renal cell carcinoma. Time point: blood 2 weeks post-SBRT. Treatment defined: 15 Gy SBRT to primary tumor, nephrectomy 4 weeks later. Some clones are missing from TCRdb's copy, which holds only in-frame ones; the method was immunoSEQ multiplex PCR. The top ten hold roughly 13% of the sample, which has 150,000 to 190,000 clones, roughly 89% seen once. Sequenced material: blood, taken from a patient whose treatment included radiotherapy and nephrectomy. All receptors derive from a woman aged 50 to 60 with renal cell carcinoma.

The V call is TRBV5-6, the J call TRBJ1-2, with TRBD1 as a possible D gene (6 bases). This CDR3 region has 15 residues. With 0 bases removed from V and 4 bases from J, the gap between germline ends came to 13 bases. Germline CDR1 SGHDT, CDR2 YYEEEE. CDR3 sequence reads: CASSLVGGPSYGYTF. CDR3 bases: TGTGCCAGCAGCTTGGTGGGGGGCCCCTCCTATGGCTACACCTTC.

The V gene is TRBV4-1, the J gene TRBJ1-4, with TRBD1 as a possible D gene (6 bases). V lost 0 bases, J lost 4 bases, and 21 bases lay in between. The germline CDR1 and CDR2 sequences are MGHRA and YSYEKL. CDR3 length: 19 residues. CDR3 region: CASSQDTNRVEEGNEKLFF. DNA for the CDR3: TGCGCCAGCAGCCAAGACACAAACAGGGTCGAGGAGGGTAATGAAAAACTGTTTTTT.

The chain joins TRBV19 to TRBJ1-4; D gene uncertain. Germline V lookup: CDR1 LNHDA, CDR2 SQIVND (reference sequence). V was trimmed by 5 bases and J by 6 bases, leaving 16 bases between them. This CDR3 is 15 amino acids long. CDR3 DNA: TGTGCCAGTAGTGACGGATCGCACGTCGATGAAAAACTGTTTTTT. Amino acid sequence: CASSDGSHVDEKLFF. The entire variable domain, with the rest obtained from reference TRBV19 and TRBJ1-4, is as follows: DGGITQSPKYLFRKEGQNVTLSCEQNLNHDAMYWYRQDPGQGLRLIYYSQIVNDFQKGDIAEGYSVSREKKESFPLTVTSAQKNPTAFYLCASSDGSHVDEKLFFGSGTQLSVL.

V gene TRBV18 combines with J gene TRBJ2-1, with D tentatively TRBD1 (6 bases). Trimming shortened V by 2 bases and J by 3 bases, and 11 bases separated the two germline ends. CDR1 is KGHSH and CDR2 is LQKENI in the germline V gene. The CDR3 is 15 residues long. CDR3 sequence reads: CASSPRDILYNEQFF. CDR3 nucleotide sequence: TGTGCCAGCTCACCAAGGGACATCCTCTACAATGAGCAGTTCTTC.

The V and J genes are TRBV2 and TRBJ2-1; no reliable D call. Germline values: CDR1 SNHLY, CDR2 FYNNEI. The V end was cut by 7 bases, the J end by 7 bases, with 5 bases between. This CDR3 is built from 10 residues. CDR3 protein: CASMANEQFF. The CDR3 region has the DNA TGTGCCAGCATGGCTAATGAGCAGTTCTTC.

This sequence joins TRBV4-1 and TRBJ1-5; tentative D call: TRBD1 (5 bases). The CDR3 length is 16 residues. Between the trimmed V and J ends, which lost 4 bases and 2 bases, there was a span of 15 bases. Germline CDR1 is MGHRA and CDR2 is YSYEKL. The CDR3 reads CASSPSLDRGNQPQHF. The CDR3 coding sequence is TGCGCCAGCAGCCCATCCCTTGACAGAGGCAATCAGCCCCAGCATTTT.

With respect to this clone: Other nucleotide sequences from this sample produce the same CDR3. This chain links TRBV6-1 with TRBJ1-5, with D hard to call. V was shortened by 4 bases and J by 2 bases, with 6 bases between the two germline ends. From germline, CDR1 is MNHNS and CDR2 SASEGT. The CDR3 runs to 13 residues. This CDR3 reads CASSGTGNQPQHF. The CDR3 coding sequence is TGTGCCAGCAGTGGGACGGGCAATCAGCCCCAGCATTTT.

The chain uses TRBV4-1 and TRBJ1-2; 7 bases align to TRBD1. With 3 bases clipped from V and 0 bases from J, the junction kept 4 bases outside the gene matches. This CDR3 comprises 15 residues. CDR1 MGHRA and CDR2 YSYEKL come from the germline V gene. The CDR3 nucleotides read TGCGCCAGCAGCCATGGACAGGAAGCTAACTATGGCTACACCTTC. Translated: CASSHGQEANYGYTF.

The rearrangement joins TRBV5-5 to TRBJ1-5; maybe TRBD1 (5 bases). Germline lookup yields CDR1 SGHKS and CDR2 YYEKEE (reference sequence). The CDR3 has 15 amino acids. The germline V and J ends were trimmed by 2 bases and 6 bases, with 15 bases remaining between them. CDR3: CASSFDPGPSQPQHF. In nucleotides, the CDR3 is TGTGCCAGCAGCTTCGATCCAGGGCCATCTCAGCCCCAGCATTTT.

This clone has more than one count but fewer than ten. The rearrangement links TRBV5-1 to TRBJ1-6; TRBD1 aligns across 8 bases. The germline CDR1 and CDR2 sequences are SGHRS and YFSETQ. The CDR3 covers 14 residues. V lost 4 bases and J lost 10; bases outside the gene matches: 7. The CDR3 nucleotides are TGCGCCAGCAGCCCGGGACAGGAAGGATCACCCCTCCACTTT. Encoded protein: CASSPGQEGSPLHF.

DNA for the CDR3: TGTGCCAGCAGCTCCGGGGGGGACAGGGTTGAGACCCAGTACTTC. This sequence encodes CASSSGGDRVETQYF. The J gene is TRBJ2-5, the V gene TRBV5-4; maybe TRBD1 (9 bases). This CDR3 has 15 amino acids. Germline loops: CDR1 SGHNT, CDR2 YYREEE (reference sequence). Trimming removed 3 bases at V and 5 bases at J, with 17 bases between.

The chain recombines TRBV2 with TRBJ1-4, with no clear D. CDR1 is SNHLY, CDR2 FYNNEI, per germline. This CDR3 spans 15 amino acids. V lost 6 bases and J lost 7, with 18 bases in between. The CDR3 bases are TGTGCCAGCAGCCCAAGAGGGCCCGTAGGTGAAAAACTGTTTTTT. This translates into CASSPRGPVGEKLFF.

This clone is a singleton in its sample. The J gene is TRBJ2-3, the V gene TRBV14; tentative D call: TRBD1 (5 bases). The V gene's germline CDR1 is SGHDN and CDR2 FVKESK. The CDR3 sequence is 14 residues long. Trimming shortened V by 2 bases and J by 5 bases, and 11 bases separated the two germline ends. CDR3 in amino acids: CASSQPQGVDTQYF. As DNA, the CDR3 is TGTGCCAGCAGCCAACCCCAGGGTGTAGATACGCAGTATTTT.